Included here is one TCR beta chain sequence, with context. The target antigen is unknown. Researchers ran the PCR with 60 Vbeta and 13 Jbeta primers. Profiled with immunoSEQ multiplex PCR; TCRdb holds only in-frame clones, not every one. Seen here are about 130,000 clones, around 72% observed once, and the top ten hold roughly 4%. These data belong to a study of cytomegalovirus exposure and HLA in healthy donors. General study results and limits: For presence/absence analyses, sequencing depth was assumed to be roughly uniform across donors.

The sequencing sample was made of PBMCs. This TCR was sampled from a man aged 50 to 59 in good health and CMV-seropositive.

For the CDR3, the DNA is TGCGCCAGCAGCTTAACCCAACAGGGGCTATACTACGAGCAGTACTTC. It specifies CASSLTQQGLYYEQYF. The rearrangement joins TRBV5-1 to TRBJ2-7; the match to TRBD1 covers 7 bases. Germline CDR1 and CDR2: SGHRS and YFSETQ. J gave up 3 bases and V 2 bases, and 11 bases lay outside the gene matches. The CDR3 length is 16 residues.